The entry below gives a single T cell receptor (beta chain) sequence along with its context. The data stem from a study of blood T cell repertoires in COVID-19. As for the study in general: Acute and convalescent COVID-19 specimens originated in the United States, Italy and Spain. The cDNA or gDNA used as material had been derived from T cells, B-cell-depleted T cells, or PBMCs.

CDR3 length: 16 residues. Per germline, CDR1 MNHEY and CDR2 SMNVEV (reference sequence). With 8 bases clipped from V and 3 bases from J, the junction kept 12 bases outside the gene matches. As processed by the authors: Amplifying reference gene primers gave estimates of nucleated cell counts. TCRdb's table, derived via immunoSEQ multiplex PCR, lists solely in-frame clones and lacks some. Clonal size and the V and J genes are those of that table, whereas D and trimming came from the DNA. The sample shows about 200,000 clones, about 85% of them seen only once. The rearrangement joins TRBV27 to TRBJ1-5, with 8 bases matching TRBD1. The sequenced sample was peripheral blood. The sequence came from a man in his 60s with active or convalescent COVID-19. CDR3 sequence (DNA): TGTGCCAGCCGTCCGACAGGGGCCCTCCTCAATCAGCCCCAGCATTTT. This sequence encodes CASRPTGALLNQPQHF.